The 26 T cell receptor beta chains given below trace back to one sample, sequenced in a study of T cell responses to AZD1222 COVID-19 vaccine. Method: immunoSEQ multiplex PCR; TCRdb's copy keeps in-frame clones and lacks some. This sample has about 73,000 clones, with 85% to 90% found just once. Material: peripheral blood, obtained 28 days after the second AZD1222 dose. All receptors come from an adult who received the AZD1222 COVID-19 vaccine.

The genes are TRBV28 and TRBJ2-5; 11 nucleotides line up with TRBD1. CDR1 and CDR2 (germline): MDHEN, SYDVKM. This CDR3 comprises 15 residues. After removal of 6 bases from V and 7 bases from J, the junction contained 10 bases not matched to a gene. The CDR3 protein is CASRMGQGVIGTQYF. CDR3 coding DNA: TGTGCCAGCAGGATGGGACAGGGGGTTATTGGGACCCAGTACTTC.

This clone showed up just a few times. The CDR3 DNA reads TGTGCCAGCAGCTTAAATGGGCCAGGGGGGGAGACCCAGTACTTC. It translates to CASSLNGPGGETQYF. This chain connects TRBV7-7 to TRBJ2-5; possible D gene TRBD1, 7 bases. The germline gives CDR1 SSHAT, CDR2 FNYEAQ (reference sequence). V lost 2 bases, J lost 5 bases, and 15 bases lay in between. CDR3 length equals 15 residues. Full variable domain (rest looked up from reference TRBV7-7 and TRBJ2-5): GAGVSQSPRYKVTKRGQDVTLRCDPISSHATLYWYQQALGQGPEFLTYFNYEAQPDKSGLPSDRFSAERPEGSISTLTIQRTEQRDSAMYRCASSLNGPGGETQYFGPGTRLLVL.

This clone was detected only once. The gene calls are TRBV9 and TRBJ2-2; D unresolved. V lost 5 bases and J 5 bases, leaving 16 bases between the germline ends. The CDR3 has 15 amino acids. Germline V lookup: CDR1 SGDLS, CDR2 YYNGEE. The CDR3 loop reads CASSVRAGGTGELFF. CDR3 DNA: TGTGCCAGCAGTGTTCGTGCCGGCGGTACCGGGGAGCTGTTTTTT.

The V and J genes are TRBV11-3 and TRBJ2-2, with D perhaps given as TRBD1 or TRBD2 (5 bases each). The CDR3 has 14 amino acids. Trimming shortened V by 5 bases and J by 6 bases, and 13 bases separated the two germline ends. Germline lookup yields CDR1 SGHNT and CDR2 YENEEA. The CDR3 loop reads CASSLRLGAGELFF. As DNA, the CDR3 is TGTGCCAGCAGCCTACGACTGGGGGCCGGGGAGCTGTTTTTT.

This chain links TRBV6-5 with TRBJ2-1; D not certain. Germline V gives CDR1 MNHEY, CDR2 SVGAGI. There are 14 residues in the CDR3. Trimming took off 2 bases at V and 3 bases at J, with 8 bases between the two ends. CDR3 in DNA: TGTGCCAGCAGTTACGCTACTCACTACAATGAGCAGTTCTTC. It codes for CASSYATHYNEQFF.

The table lists this clone with a few counts. This rearrangement joins TRBV7-6 to TRBJ2-2, with D possibly matching TRBD2 (6 bases). V was shortened by 1 base and J by 5 bases, with 11 bases between the two germline ends. The germline V gene has CDR1 SGHVS and CDR2 FNYEAQ. This CDR3 contains 15 residues. CDR3 sequence reads: CASSLGNGGTGELFF. The CDR3 nucleotides are TGTGCCAGCAGCTTAGGGAACGGGGGTACCGGGGAGCTGTTTTTT.

V gene TRBV5-4 combines with J gene TRBJ1-2; 9 nucleotides agree with TRBD1. V was clipped by 4 bases and J by 4 bases; unmatched bases: 5. The germline V gene has CDR1 SGHNT and CDR2 YYREEE (reference sequence). The CDR3 has 14 amino acids. The CDR3 coding sequence is TGTGCCAGCAGCGTGGACAGGGGATTCTATGGCTACACCTTC. Residues: CASSVDRGFYGYTF.

This clone was seen a handful of times. The genes are TRBV5-1 and TRBJ2-1; D might be TRBD2 (5 bases). The CDR3 is 14 residues long. Looked up from germline, CDR1 is SGHRS and CDR2 is YFSETQ. Trimming took 2 bases from V and 1 from J, leaving 7 bases between them. In DNA form, the CDR3 reads TGCGCCAGCAGCTTACGACTATCCTACAATGAGCAGTTCTTC. This translates into CASSLRLSYNEQFF. Based on the CDR3 plus reference TRBV5-1 and TRBJ2-1, the full variable domain is KAGVTQTPRYLIKTRGQQVTLSCSPISGHRSVSWYQQTPGQGLQFLFEYFSETQRNKGNFPGRFSGRQFSNSRSEMNVSTLELGDSALYLCASSLRLSYNEQFFGPGTRLTVL.

The J gene is TRBJ2-2, the V gene TRBV7-9, with no clear D. This CDR3 region has 18 residues. Germline lookup yields CDR1 SEHNR and CDR2 FQNEAQ (reference sequence). Trimming took 10 bases from V and 4 from J, leaving 28 bases between them. The CDR3 DNA is TGTGCCAACCGGATGATGGGGTCCTGGAAGGGTGGCACCGGGGAGCTGTTTTTT. Amino acid sequence: CANRMMGSWKGGTGELFF.

The CDR3 nucleotides read TGCGCCAGCAGCTTCGAGAGCGGGAGTCTCTACAATGAGCAGTTCTTC. It specifies CASSFESGSLYNEQFF. This sequence joins TRBV5-1 and TRBJ2-1; TRBD2 agrees at 8 bases. With V trimmed by 2 bases and J by 3 bases, 7 bases remained unmatched. The CDR3 has 16 residues. Germline CDR1 SGHRS, CDR2 YFSETQ. The entire variable domain, with the rest obtained from reference TRBV5-1 and TRBJ2-1, is as follows: KAGVTQTPRYLIKTRGQQVTLSCSPISGHRSVSWYQQTPGQGLQFLFEYFSETQRNKGNFPGRFSGRQFSNSRSEMNVSTLELGDSALYLCASSFESGSLYNEQFFGPGTRLTVL.

DNA for the CDR3: TGTGCCAGCAGTATGCCCTCACAGGGGTCTAACTATGGCTACACCTTC. Encoded protein: CASSMPSQGSNYGYTF. This chain links TRBV28 with TRBJ1-2, with 7 nucleotides matching TRBD1. Germline loops: CDR1 MDHEN, CDR2 SYDVKM. The CDR3 totals 16 residues. The ends lost 5 bases at V and 0 bases at J; junction bases unmatched: 9.

The rearrangement joins TRBV4-3 to TRBJ1-3, with D perhaps matching TRBD1 (6 bases). Germline assignment: CDR1 LGHNA and CDR2 YSLEER. V gave up 0 bases and J gave up 2 bases, with 11 bases separating them. CDR3 length equals 16 residues. CDR3 DNA sequence: TGCGCCAGCAGCCAAGATACAGGGTTAACTGGAAACACCATATATTTT. Translated: CASSQDTGLTGNTIYF.

This sequence joins TRBV2 and TRBJ1-5, with a possible D match to TRBD1 (5 bases). CDR3 size: 16 residues. V was cut by 4 bases and J by 2 bases, with 15 bases left in between. CDR1 and CDR2 (germline): SNHLY, FYNNEI. The CDR3 loop reads CASSGDRGVGNQPQHF. Here the CDR3 DNA reads TGTGCCAGCAGTGGCGACCGGGGGGTGGGCAATCAGCCCCAGCATTTT.

The table lists this clone with a count of one. V usage is TRBV10-3 and J usage is TRBJ1-3; possibly TRBD1 for D (6 bases). V gave up 2 bases and J gave up 2 bases, with 19 bases separating them. This CDR3 comprises 18 residues. Germline CDR1 ENHRY, CDR2 SYGVKD. The CDR3: CAISERTTGREAGNTIYF. The DNA for the CDR3 is TGTGCCATCAGTGAGCGGACCACAGGGAGGGAGGCTGGAAACACCATATATTTT.

This clone is a singleton in its sample. The chain links TRBV24-1 to TRBJ2-5; no clear D gene. The CDR3 runs to 14 residues. Deletions cut 4 bases from V and 7 bases from J, with 15 bases between. CDR1 is KGHDR and CDR2 is SFDVKD in the germline V gene. CDR3 amino acids: CATSDPTPPSTQYF. The DNA for the CDR3 is TGTGCCACCAGTGACCCCACCCCTCCATCGACCCAGTACTTC.

This clone has just one count. The CDR3 DNA reads as TGTGCCAGCAGCCTCGGGGTGTCCTACGAGCAGTACGTC. Protein: CASSLGVSYEQYV. V usage is TRBV5-5 and J usage is TRBJ2-7; D might be TRBD2 (5 bases). The CDR3 is 13 amino acids. The germline V gene encodes CDR1 SGHKS and CDR2 YYEKEE (reference sequence). V was clipped by 4 bases and J by 1 base, with 9 bases between them.

This chain links TRBV10-3 with TRBJ1-1; D is unclear. CDR1 and CDR2 (germline): ENHRY, SYGVKD. The CDR3 spans 13 residues. Trimming took 10 bases from V and 0 from J, leaving 12 bases between them. The CDR3 coding sequence is TGTGCCACACAGACCCCCATGAACACTGAAGCTTTCTTT. Protein product: CATQTPMNTEAFF.

V usage is TRBV7-8 and J usage is TRBJ1-6; D is unresolved. The CDR3 runs 17 residues. Germline V gene sequence: CDR1 SGHVS, CDR2 FQNEAQ. The ends were cut back, 5 bases at V and 2 bases at J, with 16 bases in the middle. CDR3: CASSLSRGEAYNSPLHF. CDR3 in DNA: TGTGCCAGCAGCCTTAGTCGGGGAGAGGCCTATAATTCACCCCTCCACTTT.

The gene calls are TRBV27 and TRBJ2-1, with 10 bases lining up with TRBD2. From germline, CDR1 is MNHEY and CDR2 SMNVEV (reference sequence). The junction had 6 bases not matched to a gene; V was cut back by 6 bases and J by 7 bases. This CDR3 comprises 14 residues. CDR3 in amino acids: CASRASGSFNEQFF. As DNA, the CDR3 is TGTGCCAGCAGAGCTAGCGGGAGTTTTAATGAGCAGTTCTTC.

This chain joins TRBV27 and TRBJ2-1; TRBD2 aligns across 12 bases. In germline, CDR1 is MNHEY, CDR2 SMNVEV (reference sequence). This CDR3 spans 18 amino acids. The V segment lost 4 bases and the J segment 7 bases; nucleotides outside the gene matches: 14. The CDR3 loop reads CASSSLMTLAGGLNEQFF. Written as DNA, the CDR3 is TGTGCCAGCAGTTCCCTTATGACCCTAGCGGGGGGGTTGAATGAGCAGTTCTTC.

This sequence joins TRBV10-3 and TRBJ1-5; 11 nucleotides line up with TRBD1. Germline-derived CDR1 and CDR2 are ENHRY and SYGVKD. Trimming took 5 bases from V and 6 from J; bases not matched to a gene: 6. The CDR3 consists of 15 residues. CDR3 residues: CAISLGQGAGQPQHF. CDR3 bases: TGTGCCATCAGTCTCGGACAGGGGGCAGGTCAGCCCCAGCATTTT.

The chain has TRBV2 and TRBJ2-2; 9 nucleotides line up with TRBD1. The CDR3 spans 16 residues. V was clipped by 5 bases and J by 4 bases; unmatched bases: 8. Germline lookup yields CDR1 SNHLY and CDR2 FYNNEI. The CDR3 loop reads CASSQTGGTSTGELFF. The DNA of the CDR3 is TGTGCCAGCAGTCAGACAGGGGGAACGAGCACCGGGGAGCTGTTTTTT. The full variable domain, with the rest looked up from reference TRBV2 and TRBJ2-2, is EPEVTQTPSHQVTQMGQEVILRCVPISNHLYFYWYRQILGQKVEFLVSFYNNEISEKSEIFDDQFSVERPDGSNFTLKIRSTKLEDSAMYFCASSQTGGTSTGELFFGEGSRLTVL.

V usage is TRBV12-3 or TRBV12-4 and J usage is TRBJ2-1; 8 bases fit TRBD1. Unmatched junction bases numbered 2, after V lost 6 bases and J lost 4 bases. The CDR3 has 13 residues. The CDR3 spells CASRRTGYNEQFF. The CDR3 nucleotides are TGTGCCAGCAGACGGACAGGGTACAATGAGCAGTTCTTC.

The chain uses TRBV18 and TRBJ2-5; 12 bases fit TRBD1. Germline lookup yields CDR1 KGHSH and CDR2 LQKENI. Germline trimming cut 5 bases from V and 5 bases from J; bases unmatched to any gene: 9. This CDR3 has 16 amino acids. The CDR3 is CASSATGTGGSETQYF. The CDR3 DNA is TGTGCCAGCTCAGCGACCGGGACAGGGGGCTCCGAGACCCAGTACTTC.

The chain joins TRBV3-1 (or the pseudogene TRBV3-2) to TRBJ1-2; possibly TRBD1 for D (6 bases). The CDR3 is 13 residues long. Germline V gene sequence: CDR1 LGHDT, CDR2 YNNKEL (reference sequence). V was pared by 2 bases and J by 7 bases, with 11 bases between. This chain's CDR3 is CASSQRAQGGYTF. The CDR3 DNA reads as TGTGCCAGCAGCCAAAGGGCACAGGGTGGCTACACCTTC.

V and J are TRBV20-1 and TRBJ1-1; D uncertain. The germline gives CDR1 DFQATT, CDR2 SNEGSKA (reference sequence). Trimming stripped 2 bases from V and 7 bases from J, with 5 bases between. This CDR3 region has 10 residues. CDR3 nucleotide sequence: TGCAGTGCTAGAATGGGTGAAGCTTTCTTT. Translated: CSARMGEAFF.